The clone carrying this T cell receptor beta chain came up a few times. Its target is unknown. This entry belongs to a study of beta chain features in type 1 diabetes. Based on CD45RO/CCR7/CD25/CD127/CD95/CD27, CD4+ regulatory, stem cell-like memory, naive and central memory cells were sorted. Study-wide findings and caveats: All four CD4+ subsets of Type 1 diabetes patients contained TCRB CDR3s that were moderately but significantly shorter. Patients and controls would share equally any PCR tilt toward shorter templates. For type 1 diabetes patients, VDJ junctions showed fewer insertions and more deletions.

The study reverse transcribed the entire isolated RNA, so it sequenced expressed TCRB transcripts. The average output of naive, central memory and regulatory T cell samples was several million reads. Only in-frame clones appear in the TCRdb table, and some are missing; sequencing was by immunoSEQ multiplex PCR. The sample records 160,000 or so clones, approximately 9% being singletons. After removal of 6 bases from V and 3 bases from J, the junction contained 3 bases not matched to a gene. CDR3 length: 13 residues. From germline, CDR1 is MNHNS and CDR2 SASEGT. This receptor was obtained from a woman younger than 35 with type 1 diabetes. The rearrangement links TRBV6-1 to TRBJ2-5; 8 nucleotides align to TRBD1. The sequencing sample was made of central memory CD4+ T cells from blood. The CDR3 DNA sequence: TGTGCCAGCAGAAACAGGGGGGAAGAGACCCAGTACTTC. Protein sequence: CASRNRGEETQYF.